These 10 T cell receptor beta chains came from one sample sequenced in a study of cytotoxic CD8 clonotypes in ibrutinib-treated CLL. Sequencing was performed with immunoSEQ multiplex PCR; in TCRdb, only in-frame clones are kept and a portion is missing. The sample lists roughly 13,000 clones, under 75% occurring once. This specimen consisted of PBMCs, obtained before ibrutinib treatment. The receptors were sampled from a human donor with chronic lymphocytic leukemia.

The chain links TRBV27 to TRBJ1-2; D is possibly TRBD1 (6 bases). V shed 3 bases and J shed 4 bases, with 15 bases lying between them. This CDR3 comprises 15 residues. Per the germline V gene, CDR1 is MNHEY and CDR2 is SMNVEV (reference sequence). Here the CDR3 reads CASSFGRGGGYGYTF. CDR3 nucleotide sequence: TGTGCCAGCAGTTTCGGCAGGGGTGGGGGCTATGGCTACACCTTC.

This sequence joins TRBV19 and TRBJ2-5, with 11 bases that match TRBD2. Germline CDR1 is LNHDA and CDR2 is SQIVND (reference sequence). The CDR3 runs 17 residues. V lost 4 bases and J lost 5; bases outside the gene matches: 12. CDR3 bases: TGTGCCAGTAGTAGGCTAGCGGGAGGCCCACCAAGGGAGACCCAGTACTTC. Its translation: CASSRLAGGPPRETQYF.

The CDR3 nucleotides read TGTGCCAGTAGTATAGCCGGGACTAGTTACGAGCAGTACTTC. Translated, it gives CASSIAGTSYEQYF. The chain combines TRBV19 with TRBJ2-5; 8 nucleotides line up with TRBD2. The end of the DNA fits TRBJ2-7 better, so the J call may be wrong. CDR3 length: 14 residues. CDR1 and CDR2 (germline): LNHDA, SQIVND (reference sequence).

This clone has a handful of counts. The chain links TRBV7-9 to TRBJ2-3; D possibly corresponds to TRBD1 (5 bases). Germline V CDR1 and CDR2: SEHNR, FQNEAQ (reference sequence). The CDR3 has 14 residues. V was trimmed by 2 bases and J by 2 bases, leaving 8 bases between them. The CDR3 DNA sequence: TGTGCCAGCAGCTTATGGGGCGACACAGATACGCAGTATTTT. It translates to CASSLWGDTDTQYF. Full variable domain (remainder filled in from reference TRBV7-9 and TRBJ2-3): DTGVSQNPRHKITKRGQNVTFRCDPISEHNRLYWYRQTLGQGPEFLTYFQNEAQLEKSRLLSDRFSAERPKGSFSTLEIQRTEQGDSAMYLCASSLWGDTDTQYFGPGTRLTVL.

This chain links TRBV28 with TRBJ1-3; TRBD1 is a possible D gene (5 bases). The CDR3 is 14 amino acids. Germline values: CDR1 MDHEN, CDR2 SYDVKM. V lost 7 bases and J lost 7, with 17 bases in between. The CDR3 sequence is CASTSTGWGNTIYF. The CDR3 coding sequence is TGTGCCAGCACTAGCACGGGCTGGGGGAACACCATATATTTT.

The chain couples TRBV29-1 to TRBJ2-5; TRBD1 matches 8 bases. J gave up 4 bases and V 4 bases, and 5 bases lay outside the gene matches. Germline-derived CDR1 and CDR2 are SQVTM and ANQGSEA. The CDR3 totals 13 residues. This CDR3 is CSVARDRGETQYF. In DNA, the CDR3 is TGCAGCGTTGCCCGAGACAGGGGAGAGACCCAGTACTTC.

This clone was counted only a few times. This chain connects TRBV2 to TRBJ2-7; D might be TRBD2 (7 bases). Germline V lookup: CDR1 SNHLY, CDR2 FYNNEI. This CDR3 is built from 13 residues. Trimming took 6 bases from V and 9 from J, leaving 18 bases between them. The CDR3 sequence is CASSPLGGAGQYF. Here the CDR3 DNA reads TGTGCCAGCAGCCCCTTGGGGGGGGCGGGGCAGTACTTC. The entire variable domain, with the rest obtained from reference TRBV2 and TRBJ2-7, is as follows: EPEVTQTPSHQVTQMGQEVILRCVPISNHLYFYWYRQILGQKVEFLVSFYNNEISEKSEIFDDQFSVERPDGSNFTLKIRSTKLEDSAMYFCASSPLGGAGQYFGPGTRLTVT.

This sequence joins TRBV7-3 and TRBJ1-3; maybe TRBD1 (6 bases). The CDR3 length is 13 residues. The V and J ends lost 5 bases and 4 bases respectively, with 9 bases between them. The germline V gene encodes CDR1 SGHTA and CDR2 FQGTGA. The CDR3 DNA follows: TGTGCCAGCAGCCGGACAGACGGAAACACCATATATTTT. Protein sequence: CASSRTDGNTIYF. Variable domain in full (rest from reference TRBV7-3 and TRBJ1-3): GAGVSQTPSNKVTEKGKYVELRCDPISGHTALYWYRQSLGQGPEFLIYFQGTGAADDSGLPNDRFFAVRPEGSVSTLKIQRTERGDSAVYLCASSRTDGNTIYFGEGSWLTVV.

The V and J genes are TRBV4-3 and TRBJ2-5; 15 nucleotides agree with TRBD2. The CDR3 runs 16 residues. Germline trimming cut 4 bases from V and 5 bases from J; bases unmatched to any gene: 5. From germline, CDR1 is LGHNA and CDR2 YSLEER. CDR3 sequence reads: CASSLRGLAGGETQYF. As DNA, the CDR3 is TGCGCCAGCAGCCTCCGAGGACTAGCGGGAGGGGAGACCCAGTACTTC.

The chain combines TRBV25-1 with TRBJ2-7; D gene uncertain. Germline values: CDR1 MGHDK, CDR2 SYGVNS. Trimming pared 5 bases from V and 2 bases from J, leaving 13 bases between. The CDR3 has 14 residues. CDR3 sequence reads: CASSRLGGAYEQYF. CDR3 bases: TGTGCCAGCAGTCGGCTAGGCGGCGCCTACGAGCAGTACTTC.